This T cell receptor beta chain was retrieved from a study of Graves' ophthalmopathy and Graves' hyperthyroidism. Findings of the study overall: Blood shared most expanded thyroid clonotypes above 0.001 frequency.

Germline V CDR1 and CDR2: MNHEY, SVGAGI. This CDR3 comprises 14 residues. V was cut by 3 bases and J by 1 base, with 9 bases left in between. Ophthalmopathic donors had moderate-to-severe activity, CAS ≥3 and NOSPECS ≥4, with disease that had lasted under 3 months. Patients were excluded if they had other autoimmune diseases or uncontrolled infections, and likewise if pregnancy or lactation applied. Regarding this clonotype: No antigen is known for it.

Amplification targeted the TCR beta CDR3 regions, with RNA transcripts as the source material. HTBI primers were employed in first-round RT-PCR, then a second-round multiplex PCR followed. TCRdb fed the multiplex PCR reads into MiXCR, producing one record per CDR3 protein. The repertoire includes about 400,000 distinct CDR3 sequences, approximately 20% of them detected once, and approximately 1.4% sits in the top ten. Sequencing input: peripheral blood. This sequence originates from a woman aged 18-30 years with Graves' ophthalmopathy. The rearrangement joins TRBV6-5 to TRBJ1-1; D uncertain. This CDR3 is CASSYNRQNTEAFF. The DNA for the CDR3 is TGTGCCAGCAGTTATAATCGACAGAACACTGAAGCTTTCTTT.